This T cell receptor (beta chain) is from a study of blood T cell repertoires in COVID-19. Study information: Acute and convalescent COVID-19 specimens originated in the United States, Italy and Spain. T cells, B-cell-depleted T cells, or PBMCs supplied cDNA or gDNA.

J was trimmed by 9 bases and V by 5 bases; bases with no gene match: 14. Germline loops: CDR1 GTSNPN, CDR2 SVGIG (reference sequence). This CDR3 is built from 14 residues. As processed by the authors: The authors estimated nucleated cell counts from reference gene primer amplification. Repertoires were generated with immunoSEQ multiplex PCR, while TCRdb's copy carries only in-frame clones and drops some. V and J calls and clone size are copied from that table; D and trimming were computed from the DNA. The sample carries about 150,000 clones, around 81% recorded once. The receptor comes from a woman aged 55-69 years with active or convalescent COVID-19. Source material: peripheral blood. The chain links TRBV30 to TRBJ2-3, with 7 bases lining up with TRBD1. The CDR3 sequence is CAWFDRARGGTQYF. CDR3 bases: TGTGCCTGGTTCGACAGGGCGAGGGGTGGGACGCAGTATTTT.